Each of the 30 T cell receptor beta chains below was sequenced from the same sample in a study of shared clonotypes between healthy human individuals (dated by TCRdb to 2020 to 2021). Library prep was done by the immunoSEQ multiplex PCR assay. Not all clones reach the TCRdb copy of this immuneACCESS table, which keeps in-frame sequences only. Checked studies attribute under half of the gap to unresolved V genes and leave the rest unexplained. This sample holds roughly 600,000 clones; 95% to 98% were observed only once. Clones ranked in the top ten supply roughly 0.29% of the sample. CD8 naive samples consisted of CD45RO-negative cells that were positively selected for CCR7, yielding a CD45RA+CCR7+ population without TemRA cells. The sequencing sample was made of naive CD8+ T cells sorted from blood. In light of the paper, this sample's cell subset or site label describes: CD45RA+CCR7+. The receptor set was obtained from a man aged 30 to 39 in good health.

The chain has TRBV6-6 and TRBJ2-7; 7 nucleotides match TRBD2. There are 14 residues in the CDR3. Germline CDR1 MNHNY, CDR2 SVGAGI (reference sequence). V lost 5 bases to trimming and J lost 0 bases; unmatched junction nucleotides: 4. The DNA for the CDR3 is TGTGCCAGCAGTCCACTAGCGCCCTCCTACGAGCAGTACTTC. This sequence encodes CASSPLAPSYEQYF.

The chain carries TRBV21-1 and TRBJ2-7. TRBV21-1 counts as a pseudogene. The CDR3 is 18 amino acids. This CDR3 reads CASSKGALGLVLVYEQYF. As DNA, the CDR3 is TGTGCCAGCAGCAAAGGTGCCTTGGGGTTAGTTCTCGTCTACGAGCAGTACTTC.

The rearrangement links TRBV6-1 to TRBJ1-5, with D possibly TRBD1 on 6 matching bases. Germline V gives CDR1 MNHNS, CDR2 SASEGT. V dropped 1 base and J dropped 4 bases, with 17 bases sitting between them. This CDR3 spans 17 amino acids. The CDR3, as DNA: TGTGCCAGCAGTGAAGATTGGCAGGGGTTTACAAATCAGCCCCAGCATTTT. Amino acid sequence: CASSEDWQGFTNQPQHF.

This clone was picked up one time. The chain's CDR3 is CASSLTPAGGPYEQYF. CDR3 in DNA: TGTGCCAGCAGCTTAACTCCTGCGGGAGGGCCCTACGAGCAGTACTTC. The chain is built from TRBV7-3 and TRBJ2-7, with 9 nucleotides matching TRBD2. Germline V gene data show CDR1 as SGHTA and CDR2 as FQGTGA. This CDR3 has 16 amino acids. J was trimmed by 2 bases and V by 0 bases; bases with no gene match: 5.

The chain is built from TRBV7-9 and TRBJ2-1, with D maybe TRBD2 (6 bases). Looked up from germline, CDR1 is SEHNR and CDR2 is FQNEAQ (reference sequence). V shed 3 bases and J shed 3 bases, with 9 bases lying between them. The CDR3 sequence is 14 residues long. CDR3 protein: CASSFGGDYNEQFF. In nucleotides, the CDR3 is TGTGCCAGCAGCTTTGGCGGGGACTACAATGAGCAGTTCTTC. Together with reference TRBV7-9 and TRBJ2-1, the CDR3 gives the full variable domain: DTGVSQNPRHKITKRGQNVTFRCDPISEHNRLYWYRQTLGQGPEFLTYFQNEAQLEKSRLLSDRFSAERPKGSFSTLEIQRTEQGDSAMYLCASSFGGDYNEQFFGPGTRLTVL.

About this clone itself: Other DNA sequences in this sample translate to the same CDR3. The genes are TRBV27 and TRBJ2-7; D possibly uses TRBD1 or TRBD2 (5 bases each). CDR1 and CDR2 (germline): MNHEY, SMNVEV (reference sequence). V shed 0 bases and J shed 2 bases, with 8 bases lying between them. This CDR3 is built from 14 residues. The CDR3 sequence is CASSLSGVPYEQYF. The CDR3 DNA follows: TGTGCCAGCAGTTTATCGGGGGTTCCCTACGAGCAGTACTTC.

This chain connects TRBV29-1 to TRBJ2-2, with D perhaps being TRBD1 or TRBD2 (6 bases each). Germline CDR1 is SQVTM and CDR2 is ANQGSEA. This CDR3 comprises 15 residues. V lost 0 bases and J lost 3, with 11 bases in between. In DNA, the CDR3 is TGCAGCGTTGAAGATATCGGGGGCGACACCGGGGAGCTGTTTTTT. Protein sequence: CSVEDIGGDTGELFF.

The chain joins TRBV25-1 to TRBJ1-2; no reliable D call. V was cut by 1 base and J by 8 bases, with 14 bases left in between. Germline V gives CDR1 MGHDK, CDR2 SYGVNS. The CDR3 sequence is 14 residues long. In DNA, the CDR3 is TGTGCCAGCAGTGAATTATGGGAGGCCGGCGGCTACACCTTC. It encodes CASSELWEAGGYTF.

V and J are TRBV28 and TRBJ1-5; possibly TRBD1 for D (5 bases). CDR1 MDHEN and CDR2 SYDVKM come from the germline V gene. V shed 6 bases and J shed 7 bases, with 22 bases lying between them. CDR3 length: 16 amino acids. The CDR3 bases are TGTGCCAGCAGCCTCAGTCATTTGGGGGTCGGGCAGCCCCAGCATTTT. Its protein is CASSLSHLGVGQPQHF.

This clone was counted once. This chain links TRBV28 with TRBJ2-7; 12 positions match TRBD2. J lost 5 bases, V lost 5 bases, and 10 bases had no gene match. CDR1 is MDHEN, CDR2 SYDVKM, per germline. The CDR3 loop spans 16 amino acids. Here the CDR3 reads CASSPLTSGSPHEQYF. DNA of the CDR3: TGTGCCAGCAGTCCCCTGACTAGCGGGAGTCCCCACGAGCAGTACTTC.

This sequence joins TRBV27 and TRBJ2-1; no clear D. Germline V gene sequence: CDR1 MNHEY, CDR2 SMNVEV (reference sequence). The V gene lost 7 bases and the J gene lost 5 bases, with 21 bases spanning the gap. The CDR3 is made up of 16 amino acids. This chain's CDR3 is CASTNRLGIANNEQFF. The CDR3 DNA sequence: TGTGCCAGCACCAATCGTCTCGGCATTGCAAACAATGAGCAGTTCTTC.

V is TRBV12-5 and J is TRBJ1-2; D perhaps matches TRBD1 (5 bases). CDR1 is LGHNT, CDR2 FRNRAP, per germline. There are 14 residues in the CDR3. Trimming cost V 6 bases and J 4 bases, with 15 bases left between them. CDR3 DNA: TGTGCTAGTGGACCGAAATCCGGGACCTATGGCTACACCTTC. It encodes CASGPKSGTYGYTF.

CDR3 amino acids: CASSPRRLAEGNEQYF. Written as DNA, the CDR3 is TGTGCCAGCAGCCCACGGAGACTAGCGGAGGGCAACGAGCAGTACTTC. The chain recombines TRBV7-8 with TRBJ2-7; 9 bases line up with TRBD2. Unmatched junction bases numbered 13, after V lost 5 bases and J lost 5 bases. Germline CDR1 is SGHVS and CDR2 is FQNEAQ. The CDR3 length is 16 residues.

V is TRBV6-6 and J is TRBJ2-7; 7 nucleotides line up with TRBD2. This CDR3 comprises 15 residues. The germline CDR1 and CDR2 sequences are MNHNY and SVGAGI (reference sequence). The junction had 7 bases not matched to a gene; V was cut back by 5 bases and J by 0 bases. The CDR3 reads CASSGDYRSSYEQYF. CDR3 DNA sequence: TGTGCCAGCAGTGGGGACTACCGAAGCTCCTACGAGCAGTACTTC.

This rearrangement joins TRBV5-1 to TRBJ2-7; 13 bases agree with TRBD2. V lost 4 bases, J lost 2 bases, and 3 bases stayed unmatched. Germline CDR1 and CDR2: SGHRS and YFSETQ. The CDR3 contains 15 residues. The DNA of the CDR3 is TGCGCCAGCAGCCGAGGACTAGCGGGGGCCTACGAGCAGTACTTC. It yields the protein CASSRGLAGAYEQYF.

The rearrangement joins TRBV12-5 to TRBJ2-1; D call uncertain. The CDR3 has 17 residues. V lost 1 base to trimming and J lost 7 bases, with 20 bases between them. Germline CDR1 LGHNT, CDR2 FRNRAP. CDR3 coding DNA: TGTGCTAGTGGTTTGGGGGCGAACCGGCTAGACCGGAATGAGCAGTTCTTC. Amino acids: CASGLGANRLDRNEQFF.

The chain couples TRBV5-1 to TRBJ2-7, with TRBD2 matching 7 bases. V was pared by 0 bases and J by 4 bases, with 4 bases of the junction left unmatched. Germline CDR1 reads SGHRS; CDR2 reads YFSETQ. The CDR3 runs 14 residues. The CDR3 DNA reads TGCGCCAGCAGCTTGGGGGGACTATCATACGAGCAGTACTTC. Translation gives CASSLGGLSYEQYF.

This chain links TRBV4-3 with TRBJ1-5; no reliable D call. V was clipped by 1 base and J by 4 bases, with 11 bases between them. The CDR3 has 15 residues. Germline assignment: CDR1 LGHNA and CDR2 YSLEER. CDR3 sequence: CASSQVVAENQPQHF. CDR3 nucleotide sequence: TGCGCCAGCAGCCAAGTGGTGGCAGAGAATCAGCCCCAGCATTTT.

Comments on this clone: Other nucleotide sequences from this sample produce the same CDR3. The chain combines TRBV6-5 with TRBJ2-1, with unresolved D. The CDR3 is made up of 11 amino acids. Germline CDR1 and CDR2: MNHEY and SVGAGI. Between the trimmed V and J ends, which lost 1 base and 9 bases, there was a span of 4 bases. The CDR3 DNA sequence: TGTGCCAGCAGTTACTTGGGTGAGCAGTTCTTC. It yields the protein CASSYLGEQFF.

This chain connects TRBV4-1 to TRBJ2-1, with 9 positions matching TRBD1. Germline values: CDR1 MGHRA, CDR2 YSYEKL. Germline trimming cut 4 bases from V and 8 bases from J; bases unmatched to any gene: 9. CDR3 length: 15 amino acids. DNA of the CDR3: TGCGCCAGCAGCCTAGGGGGACAGGGATACGATGAGCAGTTCTTC. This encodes CASSLGGQGYDEQFF.

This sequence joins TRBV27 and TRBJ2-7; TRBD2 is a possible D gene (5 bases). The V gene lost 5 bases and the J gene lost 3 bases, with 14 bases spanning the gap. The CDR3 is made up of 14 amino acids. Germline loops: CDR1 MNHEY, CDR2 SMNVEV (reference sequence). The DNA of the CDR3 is TGTGCCAGCAGTCTTGGGAGCGCCCACTACGAGCAGTACTTC. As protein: CASSLGSAHYEQYF.

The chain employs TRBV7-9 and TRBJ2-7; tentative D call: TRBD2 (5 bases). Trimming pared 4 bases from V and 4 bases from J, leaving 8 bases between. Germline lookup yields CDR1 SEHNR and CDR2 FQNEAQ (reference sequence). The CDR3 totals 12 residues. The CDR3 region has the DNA TGTGCCAGCAGCTACGGGGAGTACGAGCAGTACTTC. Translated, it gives CASSYGEYEQYF.

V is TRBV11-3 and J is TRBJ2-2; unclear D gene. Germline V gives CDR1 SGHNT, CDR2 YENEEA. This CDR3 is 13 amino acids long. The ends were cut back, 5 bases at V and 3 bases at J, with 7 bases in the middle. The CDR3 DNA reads TGTGCCAGCAGCGATTACTACACCGGGGAGCTGTTTTTT. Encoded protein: CASSDYYTGELFF. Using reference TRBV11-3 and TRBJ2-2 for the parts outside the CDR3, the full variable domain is EAGVVQSPRYKIIEKKQPVAFWCNPISGHNTLYWYLQNLGQGPELLIRYENEEAVDDSQLPKDRFSAERLKGVDSTLKIQPAELGDSAVYLCASSDYYTGELFFGEGSRLTVL.

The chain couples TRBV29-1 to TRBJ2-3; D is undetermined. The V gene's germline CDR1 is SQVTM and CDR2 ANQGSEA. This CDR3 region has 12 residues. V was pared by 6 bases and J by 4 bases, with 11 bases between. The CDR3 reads CSVRLGSDTQYF. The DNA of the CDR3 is TGCAGCGTCAGGCTGGGCTCAGATACGCAGTATTTT.

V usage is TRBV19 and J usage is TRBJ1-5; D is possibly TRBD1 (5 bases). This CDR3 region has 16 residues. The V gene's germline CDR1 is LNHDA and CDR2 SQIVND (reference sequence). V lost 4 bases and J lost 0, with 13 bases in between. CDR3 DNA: TGTGCCAGTAGTACCCAGGGTTTGTATAGCAATCAGCCCCAGCATTTT. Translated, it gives CASSTQGLYSNQPQHF.

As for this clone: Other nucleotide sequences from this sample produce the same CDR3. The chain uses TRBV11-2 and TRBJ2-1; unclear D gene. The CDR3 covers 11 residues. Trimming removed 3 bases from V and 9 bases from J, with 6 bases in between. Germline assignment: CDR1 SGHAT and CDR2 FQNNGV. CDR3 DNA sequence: TGTGCCAGCAGCTTGTCACCTGAGCAGTTCTTC. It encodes CASSLSPEQFF. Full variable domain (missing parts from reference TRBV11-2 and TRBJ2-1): EAGVAQSPRYKIIEKRQSVAFWCNPISGHATLYWYQQILGQGPKLLIQFQNNGVVDDSQLPKDRFSAERLKGVDSTLKIQPAKLEDSAVYLCASSLSPEQFFGPGTRLTVL.

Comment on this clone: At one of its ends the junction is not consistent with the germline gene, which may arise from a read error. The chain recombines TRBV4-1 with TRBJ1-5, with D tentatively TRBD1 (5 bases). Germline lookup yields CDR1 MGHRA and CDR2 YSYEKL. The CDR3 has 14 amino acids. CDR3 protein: CASGQGALNQPQHF. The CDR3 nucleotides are TGCGCCAGCGGCCAGGGAGCCCTCAATCAGCCCCAGCATTTT.

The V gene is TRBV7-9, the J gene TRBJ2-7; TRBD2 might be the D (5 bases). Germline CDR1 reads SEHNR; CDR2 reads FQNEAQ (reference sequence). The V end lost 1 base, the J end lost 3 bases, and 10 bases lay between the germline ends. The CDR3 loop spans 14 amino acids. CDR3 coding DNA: TGTGCCAGCAGCTTAGGACACGGGATCTACGAGCAGTACTTC. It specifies CASSLGHGIYEQYF.

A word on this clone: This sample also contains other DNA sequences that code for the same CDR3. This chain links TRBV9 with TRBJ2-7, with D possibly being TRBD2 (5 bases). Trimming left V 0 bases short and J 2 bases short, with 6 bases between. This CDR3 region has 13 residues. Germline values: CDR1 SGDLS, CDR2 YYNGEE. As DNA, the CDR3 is TGTGCCAGCAGCGTAGGGACTGCCTACGAGCAGTACTTC. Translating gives CASSVGTAYEQYF.

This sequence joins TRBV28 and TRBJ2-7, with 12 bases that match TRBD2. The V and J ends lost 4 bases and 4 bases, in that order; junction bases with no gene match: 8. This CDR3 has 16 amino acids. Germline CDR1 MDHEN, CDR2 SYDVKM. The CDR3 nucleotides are TGTGCCAGCAGTTCCATCAGGACTAGCGGGAAGTACGAGCAGTACTTC. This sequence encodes CASSSIRTSGKYEQYF.